This T cell receptor beta chain is from a study of T-cell reconstitution after alpha-beta-depleted transplantation in children. Overall study results and limits: One year after transplant, T-cell counts and diversity came mostly from newly produced T cells.

The TCRbeta library incorporated unique molecular identifiers. TCRdb re-called the PCR reads with MiXCR, one entry per CDR3 protein. There are around 960,000 distinct CDR3 sequences in the sample; roughly 29% occur only once, and more than 25% lies in the top ten. Trimming shortened V by 3 bases and J by 4 bases, and 7 bases separated the two germline ends. Germline CDR1 reads SGHRS; CDR2 reads YFSETQ. The CDR3 extends over 13 amino acids. Of note for this clonotype: The antigen is undetermined.

The specimen comprised PBMCs, mostly from graft donor cells, sampled 360 days after TCRalphabeta/CD19-depleted stem cell transplant. This chain uses TRBV5-1 with TRBJ2-2, with D uncertain. This sequence was found in a boy younger than two who had a stem cell transplant for SCID, so the T cells may come from the graft donor. In nucleotides, the CDR3 is TGCGCCAGCAGCTATGTGACCACCGGGGAGCTGTTTTTT. This gives the protein CASSYVTTGELFF.